Shown below are 30 T cell receptor beta chains from a single sample sequenced in a study of technical replicates of blood from a handful of donors. Some clones are missing from TCRdb's copy, which holds only in-frame ones; the method was immunoSEQ multiplex PCR. This sample has 70,000 or so clones, with about nine tenths found just once. The sequencing input was T cells isolated from PBMCs. The receptors here all came from a human donor in good health. Some clones in this sample may be carry-over from other donors' samples.

The V and J genes are TRBV6-1 and TRBJ1-5; 7 positions agree with TRBD1. The CDR3 loop spans 15 amino acids. The junction had 11 bases not matched to a gene; V was cut back by 6 bases and J by 6 bases. Germline assignment: CDR1 MNHNS and CDR2 SASEGT. In nucleotides, the CDR3 is TGTGCCAGCAGGGGAAAGACAGGGTCCGGTCAGCCCCAGCATTTT. It translates to CASRGKTGSGQPQHF.

The V call is TRBV7-9, the J call TRBJ1-5; possible D gene TRBD1, 6 bases. The germline V and J ends were trimmed by 5 bases and 2 bases, with 13 bases remaining between them. This CDR3 spans 15 amino acids. Germline CDR1 and CDR2: SEHNR and FQNEAQ (reference sequence). The CDR3 protein is CASSPGQRGNQPQHF. The CDR3 nucleotides are TGTGCCAGCAGCCCCGGACAGAGGGGCAATCAGCCCCAGCATTTT.

In this sample, this clone turned up once. The chain links TRBV13 to TRBJ2-2, with D unresolved. Germline CDR1 PRHDT, CDR2 FYEKMQ (reference sequence). The CDR3 runs 16 residues. V lost 5 bases to trimming and J lost 5 bases, with 18 bases between them. The CDR3 coding sequence is TGTGCCAGCAGCCCCTCCCCAACCTTAACTACCGGGGAGCTGTTTTTT. It yields the protein CASSPSPTLTTGELFF. The entire variable domain, with the rest obtained from reference TRBV13 and TRBJ2-2, is as follows: AAGVIQSPRHLIKEKRETATLKCYPIPRHDTVYWYQQGPGQDPQFLISFYEKMQSDKGSIPDRFSAQQFSDYHSELNMSSLELGDSALYFCASSPSPTLTTGELFFGEGSRLTVL.

This clone was seen only once. The V call is TRBV5-1, the J call TRBJ1-3; the match to TRBD1 covers 7 bases. The CDR3 extends over 15 amino acids. The J segment lost 4 bases and the V segment lost 4 bases, leaving 8 bases of the junction unmatched. Germline values: CDR1 SGHRS, CDR2 YFSETQ. CDR3 protein: CASSPSTGTGNTIYF. The CDR3 coding sequence is TGCGCCAGCAGCCCGTCGACAGGGACAGGAAACACCATATATTTT.

The gene calls are TRBV11-2 and TRBJ2-3; 10 positions match TRBD2. V was clipped by 0 bases and J by 2 bases; unmatched bases: 5. This CDR3 region has 17 residues. Germline-derived CDR1 and CDR2 are SGHAT and FQNNGV. The CDR3 here is CASSLDWLAGVTDTQYF. The DNA of the CDR3 is TGTGCCAGCAGCTTAGATTGGCTAGCGGGAGTCACAGATACGCAGTATTTT.

In this sample, this clone turned up a few times. CDR3 sequence: CASRNRGINDEAFF. Here the CDR3 DNA reads TGCGCCAGCAGGAACAGGGGGATCAATGACGAAGCTTTCTTT. This chain links TRBV5-1 with TRBJ1-1; 8 nucleotides align to TRBD1. The V segment lost 5 bases and the J segment 8 bases; nucleotides outside the gene matches: 11. Per the germline V gene, CDR1 is SGHRS and CDR2 is YFSETQ. This CDR3 spans 14 amino acids.

V and J are TRBV7-9 and TRBJ1-2; TRBD1 matches at 7 bases. The junction had 15 bases not matched to a gene; V was cut back by 5 bases and J by 3 bases. Germline V lookup: CDR1 SEHNR, CDR2 FQNEAQ (reference sequence). The CDR3 runs 17 residues. The CDR3 sequence: CASSPQRTGVSHYGYTF. The CDR3, as DNA: TGTGCCAGCAGCCCGCAGCGGACAGGCGTATCCCACTATGGCTACACCTTC. Using reference TRBV7-9 and TRBJ1-2 for the parts outside the CDR3, the full variable domain is DTGVSQNPRHKITKRGQNVTFRCDPISEHNRLYWYRQTLGQGPEFLTYFQNEAQLEKSRLLSDRFSAERPKGSFSTLEIQRTEQGDSAMYLCASSPQRTGVSHYGYTFGSGTRLTVV.

The rearrangement links TRBV12-5 to TRBJ2-3; D is perhaps TRBD2 (5 bases). V was pared by 1 base and J by 4 bases, with 9 bases between. CDR3 size: 14 residues. The germline gives CDR1 LGHNT, CDR2 FRNRAP. The CDR3 DNA is TGTGCTAGTGGTTTGGAGGGAGTTGCAGATACGCAGTATTTT. Protein: CASGLEGVADTQYF.

The chain is built from TRBV7-9 and TRBJ2-7, with D perhaps matching TRBD1 (6 bases). V was cut by 7 bases and J by 6 bases, with 19 bases left in between. Germline values: CDR1 SEHNR, CDR2 FQNEAQ (reference sequence). The CDR3 loop spans 14 amino acids. The chain's CDR3 is CASTKSSGTSEQYF. CDR3 nucleotide sequence: TGTGCCAGCACCAAATCATCCGGGACAAGCGAGCAGTACTTC. Drawing the rest from reference TRBV7-9 and TRBJ2-7, the complete variable domain is DTGVSQNPRHKITKRGQNVTFRCDPISEHNRLYWYRQTLGQGPEFLTYFQNEAQLEKSRLLSDRFSAERPKGSFSTLEIQRTEQGDSAMYLCASTKSSGTSEQYFGPGTRLTVT.

The chain recombines TRBV29-1 with TRBJ2-2, with D tentatively TRBD2 (6 bases). The CDR3 totals 16 residues. V lost 6 bases, J lost 1 base, and 18 bases lay in between. CDR1 and CDR2 from the germline V gene are SQVTM and ANQGSEA. CDR3 amino acids: CSVRNERRGNTGELFF. Here the CDR3 DNA reads TGCAGCGTAAGAAATGAGCGGAGGGGGAACACCGGGGAGCTGTTTTTT.

The V and J genes are TRBV27 and TRBJ2-1; D unresolved. From germline, CDR1 is MNHEY and CDR2 SMNVEV (reference sequence). V gave up 5 bases and J gave up 0 bases, with 14 bases separating them. The length of the CDR3 is 16 residues. CDR3 coding DNA: TGTGCCAGCAGTCCTCTCACGGGTAGCTCCTACAATGAGCAGTTCTTC. It is translated as CASSPLTGSSYNEQFF.

This clone turned up a few times. Mismatch with germline at one junction end may stem from a read error. This rearrangement joins TRBV20-1 to TRBJ1-3; no reliable D call. This CDR3 is 9 amino acids long. The germline CDR1 and CDR2 sequences are DFQATT and SNEGSKA (reference sequence). The DNA of the CDR3 is TGCAGTGGCGCGGGTGGGTTAGGATTT. Its translation is CSGAGGLGF.

The J gene is TRBJ2-6, the V gene TRBV19; a weak D match, TRBD1 (6 bases). Trimming took 3 bases from V and 1 from J, leaving 19 bases between them. Looked up from germline, CDR1 is LNHDA and CDR2 is SQIVND (reference sequence). The CDR3 is 19 amino acids. The CDR3 bases are TGTGCCAGTAGTATTAATGGGGACACAGCTTCGTCTGGGGCCAACGTCCTGACTTTC. Its protein product is CASSINGDTASSGANVLTF.

The V and J genes are TRBV6-1 and TRBJ2-7, with TRBD2 matching over 8 bases. Germline values: CDR1 MNHNS, CDR2 SASEGT. The CDR3 is 15 residues long. V was pared by 3 bases and J by 9 bases, with 13 bases of the junction left unmatched. In nucleotides, the CDR3 is TGTGCCAGCAGTGATACGGGACTAGTAGCTGCAGTGCAGTACTTC. It specifies CASSDTGLVAAVQYF.

The J gene is TRBJ2-3, the V gene TRBV29-1; D gene ambiguous. This CDR3 region has 13 residues. Deletions cut 3 bases from V and 5 bases from J, with 12 bases between. From germline, CDR1 is SQVTM and CDR2 ANQGSEA. The DNA of the CDR3 is TGCAGCGTTGATTACCCCTACAGAGATACGCAGTATTTT. Translation gives CSVDYPYRDTQYF.

The chain has TRBV19 and TRBJ1-5; 7 nucleotides line up with TRBD1. Germline V gene sequence: CDR1 LNHDA, CDR2 SQIVND (reference sequence). The V and J ends lost 0 bases and 3 bases, in that order; junction bases with no gene match: 11. The CDR3 runs to 18 residues. The CDR3 DNA reads as TGTGCCAGTAGTATAGATCCCCGGGACAGACTCTCCAATCAGCCCCAGCATTTT. Protein product: CASSIDPRDRLSNQPQHF. Full variable domain (missing parts from reference TRBV19 and TRBJ1-5): DGGITQSPKYLFRKEGQNVTLSCEQNLNHDAMYWYRQDPGQGLRLIYYSQIVNDFQKGDIAEGYSVSREKKESFPLTVTSAQKNPTAFYLCASSIDPRDRLSNQPQHFGDGTRLSIL.

This chain connects TRBV27 to TRBJ2-3, with TRBD2 identical over 14 bases. Trimming cost V 1 base and J 5 bases; bases outside gene matches: 5. The CDR3 consists of 17 residues. CDR1 and CDR2 from the germline V gene are MNHEY and SMNVEV (reference sequence). DNA of the CDR3: TGTGCCAGCAGTTTATTGGGACTAGCGGGAGTTAGAGATACGCAGTATTTT. This gives the protein CASSLLGLAGVRDTQYF.

The J gene is TRBJ1-5, the V gene TRBV4-2, with D hard to call. V lost 2 bases to trimming and J lost 1 base, with 9 bases between them. CDR1 and CDR2 (germline): LGHNA, YNFKEQ. The CDR3 totals 15 residues. The CDR3 coding sequence is TGTGCCAGCAGCCAAAGTGGAGGGAGCAATCAGCCCCAGCATTTT. This gives the protein CASSQSGGSNQPQHF.

J is TRBJ2-3 and V is TRBV5-1, with D unclear. Trimming shortened V by 0 bases and J by 4 bases, and 15 bases separated the two germline ends. The CDR3 loop spans 16 amino acids. Germline lookup yields CDR1 SGHRS and CDR2 YFSETQ. The CDR3 protein is CASSLAGINQADTQYF. CDR3 bases: TGCGCCAGCAGCTTGGCCGGAATTAATCAGGCAGATACGCAGTATTTT.

V gene TRBV5-6 combines with J gene TRBJ2-4; TRBD1 matches at 10 bases. The CDR3 contains 13 residues. Germline CDR1 is SGHDT and CDR2 is YYEEEE. V shed 5 bases and J 15 bases; nucleotides not matched to a gene: 11. The CDR3 sequence is CASSRDRGPSWYF. In DNA form, the CDR3 reads TGTGCCAGCAGTCGGGACAGGGGTCCCAGTTGGTACTTC.

J is TRBJ2-5 and V is TRBV28; 11 bases are shared with TRBD2. Germline CDR1 and CDR2: MDHEN and SYDVKM. This CDR3 contains 16 residues. Germline trimming cut 5 bases from V and 5 bases from J; bases unmatched to any gene: 10. The CDR3 nucleotides are TGTGCCAGCAGTCTAACTAGCGGGAGTAATTGGGAGACCCAGTACTTC. Residues: CASSLTSGSNWETQYF. Using reference TRBV28 and TRBJ2-5 for the parts outside the CDR3, the full variable domain is DVKVTQSSRYLVKRTGEKVFLECVQDMDHENMFWYRQDPGLGLRLIYFSYDVKMKEKGDIPEGYSVSREKKERFSLILESASTNQTSMYLCASSLTSGSNWETQYFGPGTRLLVL.

This chain uses TRBV4-1 with TRBJ2-3; the match to TRBD1 covers 8 bases. With V trimmed by 4 bases and J by 1 base, 4 bases remained unmatched. The CDR3 totals 15 residues. The V gene's germline CDR1 is MGHRA and CDR2 YSYEKL. In DNA, the CDR3 is TGCGCCAGCAGCCTTGGACAGGGCGGCACAGATACGCAGTATTTT. It yields the protein CASSLGQGGTDTQYF.

The chain is built from TRBV28 and TRBJ2-1; 7 positions match TRBD2. J lost 3 bases, V lost 2 bases, and 10 bases had no gene match. The germline V gene has CDR1 MDHEN and CDR2 SYDVKM. This CDR3 has 17 residues. The chain's CDR3 is CASSLKWEGPFYNEQFF. CDR3 nucleotide sequence: TGTGCCAGCAGTTTAAAGTGGGAGGGCCCATTCTACAATGAGCAGTTCTTC.

V and J are TRBV6-1 and TRBJ1-3; unclear D gene. V was cut by 2 bases and J by 0 bases, with 8 bases left in between. Germline CDR1 reads MNHNS; CDR2 reads SASEGT. The CDR3 covers 15 residues. The CDR3 loop reads CASSERRVSGNTIYF. As DNA, the CDR3 is TGTGCCAGCAGTGAACGGCGGGTCTCTGGAAACACCATATATTTT.

The chain combines TRBV4-1 with TRBJ2-7; perhaps TRBD1 as D (7 bases). The CDR3 is 14 amino acids. The V and J ends lost 1 base and 5 bases respectively, with 12 bases between them. CDR1 and CDR2 (germline): MGHRA, YSYEKL. As DNA, the CDR3 is TGCGCCAGCAGCCAAGTAGGAGGGGGCGACGAGCAGTACTTC. Its protein is CASSQVGGGDEQYF.

The genes are TRBV30 and TRBJ1-4, with TRBD1 as a possible D gene (5 bases). Trimming stripped 7 bases from V and 7 bases from J, with 13 bases between. CDR1 is GTSNPN, CDR2 SVGIG, per germline (reference sequence). This CDR3 has 12 amino acids. The DNA of the CDR3 is TGTGCCTTGGACAAGGGGTTTGAAAAACTGTTTTTT. Translated, it gives CALDKGFEKLFF.

The J gene is TRBJ2-1, the V gene TRBV28, with 9 bases that match TRBD2. CDR3 length equals 23 residues. The J segment lost 3 bases and the V segment lost 4 bases, leaving 28 bases of the junction unmatched. The germline V gene encodes CDR1 MDHEN and CDR2 SYDVKM. The CDR3 DNA follows: TGTGCCAGCAGTTCAACCTCGGGGAGTCGGACACACGGCCTAGCGGGGCTCTACAATGAGCAGTTCTTC. Residues: CASSSTSGSRTHGLAGLYNEQFF.

This chain uses TRBV18 with TRBJ1-3, with 7 bases lining up with TRBD1. V was clipped by 3 bases and J by 2 bases; unmatched bases: 10. Germline V lookup: CDR1 KGHSH, CDR2 LQKENI. CDR3 length: 17 residues. The CDR3 sequence: CASSPTSQGTPGNTIYF. The DNA for the CDR3 is TGTGCCAGCTCACCGACATCACAGGGGACGCCTGGAAACACCATATATTTT. Using reference TRBV18 and TRBJ1-3 for the parts outside the CDR3, the full variable domain is NAGVMQNPRHLVRRRGQEARLRCSPMKGHSHVYWYRQLPEEGLKFMVYLQKENIIDESGMPKERFSAEFPKEGPSILRIQQVVRGDSAAYFCASSPTSQGTPGNTIYFGEGSWLTVV.

The J gene is TRBJ1-1, the V gene TRBV11-3; possibly TRBD1 for D (6 bases). With 5 bases removed from V and 11 bases from J, the gap between germline ends came to 12 bases. Germline V lookup: CDR1 SGHNT, CDR2 YENEEA. This CDR3 spans 11 amino acids. The CDR3 protein is CASSPGHSAFF. The CDR3 DNA reads as TGTGCCAGCAGCCCGGGACATTCGGCTTTCTTT.

The chain recombines TRBV6-5 with TRBJ1-1, with D unclear. Germline values: CDR1 MNHEY, CDR2 SVGAGI. The CDR3 totals 14 residues. Trimming left V 0 bases short and J 1 base short, with 6 bases between. DNA of the CDR3: TGTGCCAGCAGTTACTCGTTAGCGAACACTGAAGCTTTCTTT. It specifies CASSYSLANTEAFF.